This T cell receptor (beta chain) stems from a study of T cells in Graves' hyperthyroidism and ophthalmopathy. Findings and caveats of the study: Appearing also in blood were most of the thyroid clonotypes expanded above 0.001. Ophthalmopathy was predicted by the model a median of about 6.5 months ahead of onset.

V lost 4 bases and J lost 5; bases outside the gene matches: 4. Looked up from germline, CDR1 is KGHDR and CDR2 is SFDVKD. The CDR3 loop spans 14 amino acids. Comment on this clonotype: Its antigen remains unknown. A much larger clone sits a single nucleotide away, making a read error possible.

Extraction of PBMCs used 8 to 10 ml of fresh peripheral blood. TCR beta CDR3 sequences were amplified from RNA transcripts. HTBI primers drove first-round RT-PCR of the TCR CDR3. TCRdb called the multiplex PCR reads again in MiXCR, with one record for every CDR3 protein. The table shows under 400,000 distinct CDR3 sequences, with 21% occurring only once. Sequencing used blood. The sequence was collected from a woman between 45 and 60 years old with Graves' hyperthyroidism. The rearrangement links TRBV24-1 to TRBJ2-1; 7 bases are shared with TRBD1. For the CDR3, the DNA is TGTGCCACCAGTGAGACAGGGAAGAACAATGAGCAGTTCTTC. Protein: CATSETGKNNEQFF.